The rows below give T cell receptor beta chains drawn from one sample of a study of lymphopenia after photon versus proton radiotherapy. Data came from immunoSEQ multiplex PCR; TCRdb stores just in-frame clones and leaves some out. Of some 170,000 clones listed, about 88% are singletons. The starting material was peripheral blood, obtained from a patient treated with photon-based radiotherapy. The receptors here all came from a man in his fifties with gastric cancer. The CDR3 runs from the conserved cysteine through the conserved F or W. The order of the fields is V gene, J gene, CDR3 protein.

V: TRBV7-6
J: TRBJ1-3
CDR3: CASSLVAGGIALSGNTIYF

V: TRBV27
J: TRBJ2-7
CDR3: CASSPREHPYEQYF

V: TRBV18
J: TRBJ1-5
CDR3: CASSPEQGQRQPQHF

V: TRBV28
J: TRBJ1-1
CDR3: CASSLPGGMNTEAFF

V: TRBV5-6
J: TRBJ2-2
CDR3: CASSLVRTGELFF

V: TRBV19
J: TRBJ2-2
CDR3: CASSMRADTGELFF

V: TRBV5-6
J: TRBJ2-1
CDR3: CASSAETGGLGSYNEQFF

V: TRBV15
J: TRBJ2-3
CDR3: CATSRDGVTDTQYF

V: TRBV18
J: TRBJ1-1
CDR3: CASSPSIMNTEAFF

V: TRBV18
J: TRBJ1-2
CDR3: CASSPNGANYGYTF

V: TRBV19
J: TRBJ1-3
CDR3: CASSIDTRGSGNTIYF

V: TRBV6-1
J: TRBJ1-4
CDR3: CASSVTGLEKLFF

V: TRBV18
J: TRBJ1-1
CDR3: CASSPPTGGSVTEAFF

V: TRBV10-3
J: TRBJ2-7
CDR3: CAISQRDRDNEQYF

V: TRBV6-1
J: TRBJ1-1
CDR3: CASSLRTEAFF

V: TRBV11-2
J: TRBJ2-3
CDR3: CASSFVLETTRQYF

V: TRBV30
J: TRBJ1-3
CDR3: CAWSPGFPGPGNTIYF

V: TRBV7-3
J: TRBJ2-5
CDR3: CASSLGTRETQYF

V: TRBV30
J: TRBJ1-1
CDR3: CAWSQQYLNTEAFF

V: TRBV28
J: TRBJ1-5
CDR3: CASRSGTASSTNQPQHF

V: TRBV30
J: TRBJ2-7
CDR3: CAWSPGTRNYEQYF

V: TRBV11-2
J: TRBJ2-2
CDR3: CASSSIRELTAGELFF

V: TRBV4-1
J: TRBJ2-2
CDR3: CASSLRGGTGELFF

V: TRBV7-9
J: TRBJ2-7
CDR3: CASSPDGYEQYF

V: TRBV5-1
J: TRBJ2-3
CDR3: CASSPQAGGTDTQYF

V: TRBV6-1
J: TRBJ1-1
CDR3: CASTRRGAITEAFF

V: TRBV2
J: TRBJ1-1
CDR3: CATTVFLTEAFF

V: TRBV19
J: TRBJ1-1
CDR3: CASRPTDRARGTEAFF

V: TRBV6-1
J: TRBJ2-3
CDR3: CASSETSRSTDTQYF

V: TRBV7-9
J: TRBJ2-1
CDR3: CASSLTSGYNEQFF